Following are 23 T cell receptor beta chains from one sample sequenced in a study of T cell responses to AZD1222 COVID-19 vaccine. Some clones are missing from TCRdb's copy, which holds only in-frame ones; the method was immunoSEQ multiplex PCR. In the table there are roughly 120,000 clones, 70% to 90% of which are singletons. Sample: peripheral blood, taken on day 0 of AZD1222 vaccination. The receptor source for this set is an adult in good health.

The chain combines TRBV7-6 with TRBJ2-7, with 9 bases fitting TRBD1. Germline V gene sequence: CDR1 SGHVS, CDR2 FNYEAQ. Germline trimming cut 4 bases from V and 2 bases from J; bases unmatched to any gene: 6. CDR3 length equals 15 residues. The CDR3 region has the DNA TGTGCCAGCAGCTCCCCGGGACAGGGCGCCTACGAGCAGTACTTC. It specifies CASSSPGQGAYEQYF.

J is TRBJ1-5 and V is TRBV6-2 or TRBV6-3; D uncertain. Germline loops: CDR1 MNHEY, CDR2 SVGEGT. This CDR3 comprises 14 residues. V was clipped by 6 bases and J by 0 bases, with 9 bases between them. CDR3 DNA: TGTGCCAGCAGCTTTGATTATAGCAATCAGCCCCAGCATTTT. Protein sequence: CASSFDYSNQPQHF.

The CDR3 sequence: CASSSQVVNEQFF. In DNA form, the CDR3 reads TGTGCCAGCAGCTCGCAGGTTGTAAATGAGCAGTTCTTC. The chain couples TRBV7-8 to TRBJ2-1, with no clear D. V gave up 4 bases and J gave up 7 bases, with 11 bases separating them. Germline values: CDR1 SGHVS, CDR2 FQNEAQ. CDR3 length: 13 residues.

This chain uses TRBV5-1 with TRBJ2-1; tentatively, D is TRBD1 (5 bases). Germline assignment: CDR1 SGHRS and CDR2 YFSETQ. The CDR3 length is 14 residues. Trimming cost V 0 bases and J 8 bases, with 12 bases left between them. This CDR3 reads CASSLAQGPDEQFF. The DNA of the CDR3 is TGCGCCAGCAGCTTGGCTCAGGGTCCGGATGAGCAGTTCTTC.

The chain combines TRBV9 with TRBJ2-5, with D tentatively TRBD1 or TRBD2 (5 bases each). The CDR3 is made up of 13 amino acids. Trimming removed 3 bases at V and 1 base at J, with 7 bases between. Germline lookup yields CDR1 SGDLS and CDR2 YYNGEE. This chain's CDR3 is CASSGDPQETQYF. The CDR3 DNA is TGTGCCAGCAGCGGGGACCCCCAAGAGACCCAGTACTTC.

This clone was picked up one time. This chain uses TRBV19 with TRBJ2-1, with a tentative D call TRBD2 (7 bases). V dropped 1 base and J dropped 7 bases, with 17 bases sitting between them. The germline gives CDR1 LNHDA, CDR2 SQIVND (reference sequence). The CDR3 contains 16 residues. The CDR3 DNA sequence: TGTGCCAGTAGTATAGTCGGGGGGCTGTGGCGAAATGAGCAGTTCTTC. Translation gives CASSIVGGLWRNEQFF.

The chain links TRBV28 to TRBJ1-1; 9 bases are a match to TRBD1. The CDR3 has 14 amino acids. V gave up 5 bases and J gave up 7 bases; unmatched junction bases: 8. The germline V gene encodes CDR1 MDHEN and CDR2 SYDVKM. In nucleotides, the CDR3 is TGTGCCAGCAGTAAATCCGGGACAGGGATTGAAGCTTTCTTT. Translating gives CASSKSGTGIEAFF.

This rearrangement joins TRBV5-6 to TRBJ1-5; 8 bases line up with TRBD1. The CDR3 loop spans 15 amino acids. Trimming at V came to 0 bases and at J to 6 bases, leaving 5 bases not matched to a gene. The germline CDR1 and CDR2 sequences are SGHDT and YYEEEE. In DNA form, the CDR3 reads TGTGCCAGCAGCTTGGGCAGGGGGCTAGCTCAGCCCCAGCATTTT. This codes for CASSLGRGLAQPQHF.

The chain's CDR3 is CASRTTGQGYEQYF. The CDR3 bases are TGTGCCAGCAGAACCACCGGACAGGGCTACGAGCAGTACTTC. This chain uses TRBV28 with TRBJ2-7; TRBD1 aligns across 8 bases. Trimming cost V 6 bases and J 3 bases; bases outside gene matches: 7. This CDR3 comprises 14 residues. Germline CDR1 and CDR2: MDHEN and SYDVKM.

This clone was detected only once. The chain employs TRBV9 and TRBJ2-3, with 9 bases lining up with TRBD1. CDR1 and CDR2 from the germline V gene are SGDLS and YYNGEE. The V segment lost 4 bases and the J segment 1 base; nucleotides outside the gene matches: 7. CDR3 length: 16 amino acids. The CDR3 DNA reads TGTGCCAGCAGCCCCGGGACAGGGCTAGGCACAGATACGCAGTATTTT. Encoded protein: CASSPGTGLGTDTQYF. Using reference TRBV9 and TRBJ2-3 for the parts outside the CDR3, the full variable domain is DSGVTQTPKHLITATGQRVTLRCSPRSGDLSVYWYQQSLDQGLQFLIQYYNGEERAKGNILERFSAQQFPDLHSELNLSSLELGDSALYFCASSPGTGLGTDTQYFGPGTRLTVL.

The V gene is TRBV7-6, the J gene TRBJ1-5; D might be TRBD1 (5 bases). The germline V gene has CDR1 SGHVS and CDR2 FNYEAQ. The CDR3 totals 16 residues. The germline V and J ends were trimmed by 4 bases and 4 bases, with 17 bases remaining between them. The DNA for the CDR3 is TGTGCCAGCAGCTCCCAAGGTGGGGGGGTGAATCAGCCCCAGCATTTT. The encoded protein is CASSSQGGGVNQPQHF.

The chain carries TRBV5-8 and TRBJ1-2; no clear D gene. This CDR3 region has 17 residues. V lost 0 bases, J lost 4 bases, and 19 bases lay in between. Germline lookup yields CDR1 SGHTS and CDR2 YDEGEE. CDR3 protein: CASSLVLLGQASYGYTF. The CDR3 coding sequence is TGTGCCAGCAGCTTGGTGCTGTTGGGTCAGGCTTCCTATGGCTACACCTTC.

Points on this clone: Other DNA sequences in the same sample also yield this CDR3. CDR3 amino acids: CASSVAQETQYF. In DNA, the CDR3 is TGTGCCAGCAGCGTGGCCCAAGAGACCCAGTACTTC. V usage is TRBV9 and J usage is TRBJ2-5; no definite D call. Trimming stripped 2 bases from V and 1 base from J, with 3 bases between. CDR1 is SGDLS, CDR2 YYNGEE, per germline. The CDR3 consists of 12 residues.

V usage is TRBV24-1 and J usage is TRBJ1-3; D perhaps matches TRBD1 (6 bases). The CDR3 sequence is 15 residues long. Trimming shortened V by 4 bases and J by 0 bases, and 9 bases separated the two germline ends. Germline V gives CDR1 KGHDR, CDR2 SFDVKD. Written as DNA, the CDR3 is TGTGCCACCAGTGACCCGACAGGCTCTGGAAACACCATATATTTT. Translating it yields CATSDPTGSGNTIYF.

The rearrangement joins TRBV18 to TRBJ1-3; no reliable D call. From germline, CDR1 is KGHSH and CDR2 LQKENI. The CDR3 totals 16 residues. V dropped 3 bases and J dropped 0 bases, with 12 bases sitting between them. The CDR3 loop is CASSPRTADSGNTIYF. CDR3 DNA sequence: TGTGCCAGCTCACCCCGGACGGCCGACTCTGGAAACACCATATATTTT.

This chain connects TRBV11-2 to TRBJ2-5, with 10 bases identical to TRBD2. Losses at the gene ends were 5 bases for V and 5 bases for J; bases not matched to a gene: 14. CDR3 size: 17 residues. In germline, CDR1 is SGHAT, CDR2 FQNNGV. The CDR3 reads CASSGGALAGVGETQYF. CDR3 DNA: TGTGCCAGCAGCGGAGGGGCGCTAGCGGGAGTAGGGGAGACCCAGTACTTC.

The CDR3 spells CASSQDGWGTQYF. The DNA for the CDR3 is TGCGCCAGCAGCCAAGATGGTTGGGGGACCCAGTACTTC. This chain uses TRBV4-3 with TRBJ2-5; D is undetermined. This CDR3 comprises 13 residues. Trimming pared 0 bases from V and 7 bases from J, leaving 9 bases between. The germline V gene has CDR1 LGHNA and CDR2 YSLEER.

The count of this clone is one. The chain combines TRBV6-5 with TRBJ2-7, with 8 bases identical to TRBD2. V gave up 6 bases and J gave up 3 bases; unmatched junction bases: 7. The CDR3 contains 14 residues. Germline CDR1 is MNHEY and CDR2 is SVGAGI. CDR3 sequence reads: CASRISGGGYEQYF. In DNA, the CDR3 is TGTGCCAGCAGGATCTCCGGGGGGGGCTACGAGCAGTACTTC.

The V call is TRBV28, the J call TRBJ1-4; 7 nucleotides agree with TRBD1. CDR1 and CDR2 from the germline V gene are MDHEN and SYDVKM. The CDR3 totals 13 residues. J lost 2 bases, V lost 10 bases, and 4 bases had no gene match. CDR3 in DNA: TGTGCCATTTCGGGACAGACTAATGAAAAACTGTTTTTT. This sequence encodes CAISGQTNEKLFF.

The chain carries TRBV6-5 and TRBJ2-7, with D maybe TRBD1 (6 bases). There are 14 residues in the CDR3. Trimming took 2 bases from V and 3 from J, leaving 11 bases between them. The germline gives CDR1 MNHEY, CDR2 SVGAGI. DNA of the CDR3: TGTGCCAGCAGTTACCAGGGGACCCTCTACGAGCAGTACTTC. Translated: CASSYQGTLYEQYF.

The rearrangement joins TRBV5-6 to TRBJ1-6, with D tentatively TRBD1 (5 bases). Deletions cut 3 bases from V and 6 bases from J, with 19 bases between. The CDR3 extends over 17 amino acids. The germline V gene encodes CDR1 SGHDT and CDR2 YYEEEE. CDR3 nucleotides: TGTGCCAGCAGCTACACACGGCTGGGACGCCTTAATTCACCCCTCCACTTT. As protein: CASSYTRLGRLNSPLHF. Together with reference TRBV5-6 and TRBJ1-6, the CDR3 gives the full variable domain: DAGVTQSPTHLIKTRGQQVTLRCSPKSGHDTVSWYQQALGQGPQFIFQYYEEEERQRGNFPDRFSGHQFPNYSSELNVNALLLGDSALYLCASSYTRLGRLNSPLHFGNGTRLTVT.

This clone has only one observation. The rearrangement joins TRBV15 to TRBJ1-3, with 7 positions matching TRBD1. This CDR3 is 18 amino acids long. With V trimmed by 1 base and J by 4 bases, 13 bases remained unmatched. The germline gives CDR1 LNHNV, CDR2 YYDKDF (reference sequence). The CDR3 is CATSRGLRTGKTGNTIYF. CDR3 bases: TGTGCCACCAGCAGAGGATTAAGGACAGGCAAGACGGGAAACACCATATATTTT.

This chain uses TRBV19 with TRBJ1-2; 9 bases align to TRBD1. The CDR3 is 16 amino acids. Germline V gives CDR1 LNHDA, CDR2 SQIVND (reference sequence). Trimming took 3 bases from V and 5 from J; bases not matched to a gene: 10. The chain's CDR3 is CASSMDTGTGIYGYTF. In DNA, the CDR3 is TGTGCCAGTAGTATGGACACCGGGACAGGGATATATGGCTACACCTTC.